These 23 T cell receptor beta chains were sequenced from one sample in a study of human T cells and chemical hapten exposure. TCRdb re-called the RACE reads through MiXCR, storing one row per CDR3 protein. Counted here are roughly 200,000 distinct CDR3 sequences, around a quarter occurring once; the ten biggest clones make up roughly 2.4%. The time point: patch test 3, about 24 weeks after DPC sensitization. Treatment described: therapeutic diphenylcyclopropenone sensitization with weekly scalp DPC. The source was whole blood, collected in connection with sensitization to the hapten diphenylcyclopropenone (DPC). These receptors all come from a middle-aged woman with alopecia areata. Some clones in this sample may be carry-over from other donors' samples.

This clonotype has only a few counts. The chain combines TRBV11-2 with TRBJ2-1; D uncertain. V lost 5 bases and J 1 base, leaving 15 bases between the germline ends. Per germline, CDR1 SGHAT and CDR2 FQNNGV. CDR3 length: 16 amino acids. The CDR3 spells CASSLNRRLSYNEQFF. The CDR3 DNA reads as TGTGCCAGCAGCCTAAACCGTAGACTTTCCTACAATGAGCAGTTCTTC.

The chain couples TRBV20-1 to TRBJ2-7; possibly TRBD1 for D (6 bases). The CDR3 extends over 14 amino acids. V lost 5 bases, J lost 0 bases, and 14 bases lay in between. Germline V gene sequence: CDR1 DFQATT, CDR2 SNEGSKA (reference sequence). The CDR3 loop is CSAQQGTDSYEQYF. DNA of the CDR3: TGCAGTGCTCAACAGGGTACCGACTCCTACGAGCAGTACTTC.

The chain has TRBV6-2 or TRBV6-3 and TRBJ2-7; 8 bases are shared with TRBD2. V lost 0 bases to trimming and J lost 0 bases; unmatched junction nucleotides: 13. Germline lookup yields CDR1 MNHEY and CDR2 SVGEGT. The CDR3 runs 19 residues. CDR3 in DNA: TGTGCCAGCAGTTACTCCACTAGCGGTCGATTTACCCTCTCCTACGAGCAGTACTTC. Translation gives CASSYSTSGRFTLSYEQYF.

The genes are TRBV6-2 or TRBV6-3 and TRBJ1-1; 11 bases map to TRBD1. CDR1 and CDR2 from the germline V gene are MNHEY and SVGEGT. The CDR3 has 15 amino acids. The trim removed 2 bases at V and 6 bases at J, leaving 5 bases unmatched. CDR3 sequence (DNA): TGTGCCAGCAGTTACCTCCGGGACAGGGGGGCTGAAGCTTTCTTT. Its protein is CASSYLRDRGAEAFF.

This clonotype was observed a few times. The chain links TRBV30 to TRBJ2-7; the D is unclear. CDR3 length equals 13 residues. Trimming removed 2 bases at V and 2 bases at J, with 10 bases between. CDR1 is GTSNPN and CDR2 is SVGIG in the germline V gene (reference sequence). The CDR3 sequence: CAWSHTNTYEQYF. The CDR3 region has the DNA TGTGCCTGGAGTCATACAAACACCTACGAGCAGTACTTC.

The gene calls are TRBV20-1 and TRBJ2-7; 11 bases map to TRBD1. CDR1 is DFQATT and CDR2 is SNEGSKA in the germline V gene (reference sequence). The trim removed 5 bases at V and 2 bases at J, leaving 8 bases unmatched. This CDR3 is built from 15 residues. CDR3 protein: CSAPGTGGKAYEQYF. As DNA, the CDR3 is TGCAGTGCTCCCGGGACAGGGGGAAAAGCCTACGAGCAGTACTTC.

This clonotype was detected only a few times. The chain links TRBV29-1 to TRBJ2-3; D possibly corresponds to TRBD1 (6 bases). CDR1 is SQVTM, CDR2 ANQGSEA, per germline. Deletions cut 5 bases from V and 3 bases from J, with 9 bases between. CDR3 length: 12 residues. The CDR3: CSVLQGTDTQYF. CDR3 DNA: TGCAGCGTTTTACAGGGAACAGATACGCAGTATTTT.

CDR3 nucleotide sequence: TGTGCCAGCTCACCGTCCGGGACAGGGAACACCGGGGAGCTGTTTTTT. Translating it yields CASSPSGTGNTGELFF. The chain couples TRBV18 to TRBJ2-2, with 8 positions matching TRBD1. The V gene's germline CDR1 is KGHSH and CDR2 LQKENI. The junction had 4 bases not matched to a gene; V was cut back by 3 bases and J by 1 base. There are 16 residues in the CDR3.

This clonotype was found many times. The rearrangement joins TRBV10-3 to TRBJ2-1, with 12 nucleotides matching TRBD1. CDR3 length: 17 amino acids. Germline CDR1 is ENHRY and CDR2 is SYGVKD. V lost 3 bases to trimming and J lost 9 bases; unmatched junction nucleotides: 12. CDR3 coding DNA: TGTGCCATCAGTGACCCAAGGGGGGACAGGGGGCGTAGTGAGCAGTTCTTC. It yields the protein CAISDPRGDRGRSEQFF.

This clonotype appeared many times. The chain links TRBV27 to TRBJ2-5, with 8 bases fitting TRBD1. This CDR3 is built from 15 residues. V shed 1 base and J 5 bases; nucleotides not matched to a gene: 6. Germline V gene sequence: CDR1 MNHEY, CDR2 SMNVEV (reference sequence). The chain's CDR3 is CASSLYPGQGETQYF. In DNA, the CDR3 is TGTGCCAGCAGTTTATATCCTGGACAGGGCGAGACCCAGTACTTC.

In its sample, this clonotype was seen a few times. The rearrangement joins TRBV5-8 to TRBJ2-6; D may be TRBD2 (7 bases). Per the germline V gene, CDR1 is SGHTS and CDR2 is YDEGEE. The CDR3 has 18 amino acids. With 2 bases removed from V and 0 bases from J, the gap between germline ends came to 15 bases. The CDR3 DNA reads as TGTGCCAGCAGCTTTGGTACAGGGAGGGGCTCTGGGGCCAACGTCCTGACTTTC. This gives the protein CASSFGTGRGSGANVLTF.

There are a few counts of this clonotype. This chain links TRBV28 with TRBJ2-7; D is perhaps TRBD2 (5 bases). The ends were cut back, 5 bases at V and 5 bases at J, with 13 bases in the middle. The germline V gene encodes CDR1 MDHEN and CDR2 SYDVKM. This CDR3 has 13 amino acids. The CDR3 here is CASSLTRVHEQYF. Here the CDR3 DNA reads TGTGCCAGCAGTCTAACTAGGGTTCACGAGCAGTACTTC.

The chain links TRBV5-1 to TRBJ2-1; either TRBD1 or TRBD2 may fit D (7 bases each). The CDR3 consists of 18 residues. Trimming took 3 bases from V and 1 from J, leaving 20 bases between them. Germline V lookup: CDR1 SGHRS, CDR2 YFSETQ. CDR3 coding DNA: TGCGCCAGCAGCTGGGAGGGACAGCCTTCTTATTCCTACAATGAGCAGTTCTTC. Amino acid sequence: CASSWEGQPSYSYNEQFF.

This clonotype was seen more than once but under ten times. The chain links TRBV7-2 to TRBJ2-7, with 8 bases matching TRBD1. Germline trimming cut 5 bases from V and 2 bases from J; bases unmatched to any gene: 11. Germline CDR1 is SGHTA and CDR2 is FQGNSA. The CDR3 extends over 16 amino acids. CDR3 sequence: CASSPQTGQAAYEQYF. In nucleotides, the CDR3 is TGTGCCAGCAGCCCGCAAACGGGACAGGCGGCCTACGAGCAGTACTTC.

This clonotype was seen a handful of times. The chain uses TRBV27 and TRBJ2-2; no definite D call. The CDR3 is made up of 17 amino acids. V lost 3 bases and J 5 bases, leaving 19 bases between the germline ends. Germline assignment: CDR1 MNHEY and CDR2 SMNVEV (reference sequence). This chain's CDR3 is CASSFSQRYTVTGELFF. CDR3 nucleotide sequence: TGTGCCAGCAGTTTTTCCCAACGATATACAGTGACCGGGGAGCTGTTTTTT.

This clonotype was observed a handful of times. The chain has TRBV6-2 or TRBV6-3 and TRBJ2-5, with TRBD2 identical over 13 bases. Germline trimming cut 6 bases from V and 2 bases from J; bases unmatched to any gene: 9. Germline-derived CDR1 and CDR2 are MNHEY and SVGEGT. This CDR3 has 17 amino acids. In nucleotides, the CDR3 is TGTGCCAGCAGGAGACTAGCGGGAGGCCGACCTCAAGAGACCCAGTACTTC. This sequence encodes CASRRLAGGRPQETQYF.

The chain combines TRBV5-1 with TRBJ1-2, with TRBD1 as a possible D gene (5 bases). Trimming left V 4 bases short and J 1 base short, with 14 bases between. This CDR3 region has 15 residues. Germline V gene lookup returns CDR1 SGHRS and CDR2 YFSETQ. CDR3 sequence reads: CASSPRQNRNYGYTF. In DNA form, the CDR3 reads TGCGCCAGCAGCCCTAGACAGAATCGTAACTATGGCTACACCTTC.

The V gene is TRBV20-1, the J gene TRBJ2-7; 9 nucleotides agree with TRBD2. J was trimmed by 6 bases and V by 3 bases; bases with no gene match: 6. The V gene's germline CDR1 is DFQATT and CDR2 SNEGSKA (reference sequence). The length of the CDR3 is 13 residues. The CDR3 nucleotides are TGCAGTGCTAGCTCTAGCGGGATCTTCGAGCAGTACTTC. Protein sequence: CSASSSGIFEQYF.

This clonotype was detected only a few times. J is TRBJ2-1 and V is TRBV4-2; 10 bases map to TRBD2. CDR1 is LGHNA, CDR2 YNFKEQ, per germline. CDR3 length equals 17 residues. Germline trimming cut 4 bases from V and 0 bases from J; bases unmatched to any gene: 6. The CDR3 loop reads CASSLGEREGSYNEQFF. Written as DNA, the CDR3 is TGTGCCAGCAGCCTTGGGGAGCGGGAGGGCTCCTACAATGAGCAGTTCTTC.

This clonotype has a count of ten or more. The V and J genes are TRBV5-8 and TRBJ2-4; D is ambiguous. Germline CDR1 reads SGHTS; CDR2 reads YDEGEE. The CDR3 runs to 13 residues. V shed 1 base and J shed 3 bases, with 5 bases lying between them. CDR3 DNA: TGTGCCAGCAGCTTGCGGAACAAAAACATTCAGTACTTC. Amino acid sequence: CASSLRNKNIQYF. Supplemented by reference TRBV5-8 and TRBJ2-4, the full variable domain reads EAGVTQSPTHLIKTRGQQATLRCSPISGHTSVYWYQQALGLGLQFLLWYDEGEERNRGNFPPRFSGRQFPNYSSELNVNALELEDSALYLCASSLRNKNIQYFGAGTRLSVL.

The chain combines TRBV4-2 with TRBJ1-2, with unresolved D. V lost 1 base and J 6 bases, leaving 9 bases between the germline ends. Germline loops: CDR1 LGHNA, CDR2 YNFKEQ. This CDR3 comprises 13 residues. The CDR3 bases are TGTGCCAGCAGCCAAGGAGGGCGGGATGGCTACACCTTC. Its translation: CASSQGGRDGYTF.

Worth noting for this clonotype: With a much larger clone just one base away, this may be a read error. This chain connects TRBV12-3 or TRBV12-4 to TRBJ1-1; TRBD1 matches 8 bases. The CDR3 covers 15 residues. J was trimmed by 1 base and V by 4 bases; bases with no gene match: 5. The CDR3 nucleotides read TGTGCCAGCAGTTCTCGGACAGGGAAGAACACTGAAGCTTTCTTT. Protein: CASSSRTGKNTEAFF.

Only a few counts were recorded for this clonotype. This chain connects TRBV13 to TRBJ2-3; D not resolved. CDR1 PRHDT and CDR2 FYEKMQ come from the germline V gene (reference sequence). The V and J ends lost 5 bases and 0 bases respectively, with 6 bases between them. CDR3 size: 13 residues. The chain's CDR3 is CASSPVSTDTQYF. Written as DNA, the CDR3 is TGTGCCAGCAGCCCAGTGAGCACAGATACGCAGTATTTT.